The 28 T cell receptor beta chains presented below share a single source sample, sequenced in a study of shared clonotypes between healthy human individuals. Selected positively for CCR7 and CD45RO-negative, naive CD8 cells excluded terminally differentiated effector memory CD45RA+ cells. Profiling relied on immunoSEQ multiplex PCR, and the TCRdb table lists in-frame clones only, not all of them. The table has 600,000 or so clones, 90% to 95% seen once. The sample consisted of naive CD8+ T cells sorted from blood. These receptors were collected from a woman aged 30 to 39 in good health.

The chain links TRBV11-2 to TRBJ2-1; TRBD2 agrees at 8 bases. V lost 1 base, J lost 2 bases, and 1 base stayed unmatched. Germline V gives CDR1 SGHAT, CDR2 FQNNGV. This CDR3 comprises 15 residues. The CDR3 loop is CASSLVAGPYNEQFF. The CDR3 DNA is TGTGCCAGCAGCTTAGTAGCGGGACCCTACAATGAGCAGTTCTTC.

The J gene is TRBJ2-7, the V gene TRBV6-7; D is undetermined. TRBV6-7 is recorded as an ORF, its role being uncertain. The CDR3 runs 15 residues. The V gene lost 2 bases and the J gene lost 5 bases, with 16 bases spanning the gap. The CDR3 spells CASSYTAKSRNEQYF. The CDR3 coding sequence is TGTGCCAGCAGTTACACCGCCAAATCCCGAAACGAGCAGTACTTC.

This rearrangement joins TRBV27 to TRBJ2-3; D may correspond to TRBD1 or TRBD2 (5 bases each). The CDR3 sequence is 13 residues long. The germline V gene encodes CDR1 MNHEY and CDR2 SMNVEV (reference sequence). Trimming took 2 bases from V and 6 from J, leaving 9 bases between them. The DNA for the CDR3 is TGTGCCAGCAGTTTAGGGGGATCGGATACGCAGTATTTT. This gives the protein CASSLGGSDTQYF.

Worth noting for this clone: Other DNA sequences in the sample encode the same CDR3. The chain couples TRBV9 to TRBJ2-2; D not certain. Per germline, CDR1 SGDLS and CDR2 YYNGEE. Trimming stripped 0 bases from V and 6 bases from J, with 6 bases between. There are 13 residues in the CDR3. CDR3 nucleotides: TGTGCCAGCAGCGTAGGGGTTCCCGGGGAGCTGTTTTTT. Amino acid sequence: CASSVGVPGELFF.

About this clone: Other nucleotide sequences from this sample produce the same CDR3. The rearrangement joins TRBV5-1 to TRBJ2-7; D may be TRBD1 (5 bases). Germline V gene data show CDR1 as SGHRS and CDR2 as YFSETQ. CDR3 length: 13 residues. V was pared by 0 bases and J by 3 bases, with 7 bases between. The CDR3 region is CASSLGQNYEQYF. As DNA, the CDR3 is TGCGCCAGCAGCTTGGGACAGAACTACGAGCAGTACTTC.

Only one count was recorded for this clone. CDR3 loop: CASSQGLHMAQYF. CDR3 DNA sequence: TGTGCCAGCAGCCAAGGGTTGCACATGGCGCAGTACTTC. The rearrangement links TRBV4-2 to TRBJ2-7, with D hard to call. V dropped 1 base and J dropped 9 bases, with 13 bases sitting between them. From germline, CDR1 is LGHNA and CDR2 YNFKEQ. CDR3 length: 13 amino acids.

J is TRBJ2-1 and V is TRBV4-1; a weak D match, TRBD2 (6 bases). Trimming took off 2 bases at V and 4 bases at J, with 9 bases between the two ends. Germline V CDR1 and CDR2: MGHRA, YSYEKL. This CDR3 comprises 14 residues. The CDR3 bases are TGCGCCAGCAGCCAAAGGGCGGGATACAATGAGCAGTTCTTC. Translation gives CASSQRAGYNEQFF.

The rearrangement uses TRBV4-2 and TRBJ1-3; no clear D gene. The CDR3 is 15 residues long. CDR1 LGHNA and CDR2 YNFKEQ come from the germline V gene. The V end lost 1 base, the J end lost 0 bases, and 7 bases lay between the germline ends. CDR3 protein: CASSQVQSSGNTIYF. The CDR3 nucleotides read TGTGCCAGCAGCCAAGTTCAAAGCTCTGGAAACACCATATATTTT.

J is TRBJ2-1 and V is TRBV11-2, with D perhaps TRBD1 or TRBD2 (6 bases each). The CDR3 contains 17 residues. The V and J ends lost 7 bases and 2 bases respectively, with 21 bases between them. Germline V gene data show CDR1 as SGHAT and CDR2 as FQNNGV. Written as DNA, the CDR3 is TGTGCCAGCACCCCCCACAGGGACTCGTCTACCTACAATGAGCAGTTCTTC. Protein product: CASTPHRDSSTYNEQFF.

V is TRBV19 and J is TRBJ2-3, with 7 bases fitting TRBD1. Germline CDR1 is LNHDA and CDR2 is SQIVND (reference sequence). The CDR3 loop spans 15 amino acids. V gave up 4 bases and J gave up 4 bases; unmatched junction bases: 8. CDR3 residues: CASSTTGTLADTQYF. CDR3 in DNA: TGTGCCAGTAGTACGACAGGGACCCTGGCAGATACGCAGTATTTT.

This chain uses TRBV9 with TRBJ2-5, with TRBD2 identical over 8 bases. Trimming at V came to 3 bases and at J to 4 bases, leaving 11 bases not matched to a gene. CDR1 SGDLS and CDR2 YYNGEE come from the germline V gene. The CDR3 length is 16 residues. DNA for the CDR3: TGTGCCAGCAGCGAGAAAGCGGGAGCGCTCTTAGAGACCCAGTACTTC. Residues: CASSEKAGALLETQYF.

The J gene is TRBJ2-7, the V gene TRBV5-6; tentatively, D is TRBD2 (5 bases). The CDR3 contains 11 residues. Trimming stripped 3 bases from V and 6 bases from J, with 7 bases between. Germline CDR1 is SGHDT and CDR2 is YYEEEE. The CDR3 here is CASSSSSEQYF. The CDR3 region has the DNA TGTGCCAGCAGCTCTAGCAGCGAGCAGTACTTC. The full variable domain, rest sourced from reference TRBV5-6 and TRBJ2-7, is DAGVTQSPTHLIKTRGQQVTLRCSPKSGHDTVSWYQQALGQGPQFIFQYYEEEERQRGNFPDRFSGHQFPNYSSELNVNALLLGDSALYLCASSSSSEQYFGPGTRLTVT.

For this clone: The sample contains more than one DNA sequence encoding this CDR3. V is TRBV5-4 and J is TRBJ2-7; D remains unclear. This CDR3 has 12 residues. Germline values: CDR1 SGHNT, CDR2 YYREEE (reference sequence). V lost 3 bases and J 0 bases, leaving 4 bases between the germline ends. The CDR3 nucleotides are TGTGCCAGCAGCTCCAGCTCCTACGAGCAGTACTTC. It encodes CASSSSSYEQYF.

The J gene is TRBJ2-3, the V gene TRBV5-1; TRBD1 agrees at 7 bases. Germline lookup yields CDR1 SGHRS and CDR2 YFSETQ. Germline trimming cut 4 bases from V and 14 bases from J; bases unmatched to any gene: 13. CDR3 length equals 13 residues. CDR3 sequence: CASSTEPGTERYF. CDR3 sequence (DNA): TGCGCCAGCAGCACCGAGCCCGGGACAGAACGGTATTTT.

The DNA for the CDR3 is TGTGCCAGCAGCCAAGGCAGAGCGGGAGGCTCCTACGAGCAGTACTTC. This translates into CASSQGRAGGSYEQYF. The chain joins TRBV4-2 to TRBJ2-7; 9 positions agree with TRBD2. With V trimmed by 1 base and J by 0 bases, 4 bases remained unmatched. Germline CDR1 LGHNA, CDR2 YNFKEQ. The CDR3 has 16 amino acids.

The chain uses TRBV7-9 and TRBJ1-6; TRBD1 matches at 10 bases. CDR3 length equals 13 residues. The J segment lost 5 bases and the V segment lost 11 bases, leaving 3 bases of the junction unmatched. The germline CDR1 and CDR2 sequences are SEHNR and FQNEAQ (reference sequence). The CDR3 sequence is CAGGTGDNSPLHF. The CDR3 DNA reads TGTGCCGGGGGGACAGGGGATAATTCACCCCTCCACTTT.

V is TRBV5-1 and J is TRBJ2-7, with TRBD2 matching 8 bases. Germline CDR1 is SGHRS and CDR2 is YFSETQ. V lost 4 bases and J lost 0; bases outside the gene matches: 6. There are 15 residues in the CDR3. The CDR3 spells CASSPEAGVSYEQYF. The CDR3 DNA sequence: TGCGCCAGCAGCCCCGAAGCGGGAGTCTCCTACGAGCAGTACTTC. Filled out from reference TRBV5-1 and TRBJ2-7, the complete variable domain reads KAGVTQTPRYLIKTRGQQVTLSCSPISGHRSVSWYQQTPGQGLQFLFEYFSETQRNKGNFPGRFSGRQFSNSRSEMNVSTLELGDSALYLCASSPEAGVSYEQYFGPGTRLTVT.

This chain joins TRBV19 and TRBJ2-1; the D gene is possibly TRBD1 (5 bases). Per germline, CDR1 LNHDA and CDR2 SQIVND (reference sequence). The ends were cut back, 6 bases at V and 8 bases at J, with 17 bases in the middle. CDR3 length: 14 residues. Written as DNA, the CDR3 is TGTGCCAGTAGCCAGGGATTGGCTTACGATGAGCAGTTCTTC. It specifies CASSQGLAYDEQFF.

J is TRBJ1-1 and V is TRBV5-4; D gene uncertain. The CDR3 length is 11 residues. Germline loops: CDR1 SGHNT, CDR2 YYREEE (reference sequence). Trimming removed 5 bases at V and 8 bases at J, with 10 bases between. CDR3 sequence reads: CASRQNDEAFF. The CDR3, as DNA: TGTGCCAGCAGACAGAACGACGAAGCTTTCTTT. Full variable domain (remainder filled in from reference TRBV5-4 and TRBJ1-1): ETGVTQSPTHLIKTRGQQVTLRCSSQSGHNTVSWYQQALGQGPQFIFQYYREEENGRGNFPPRFSGLQFPNYSSELNVNALELDDSALYLCASRQNDEAFFGQGTRLTVV.

The V and J genes are TRBV9 and TRBJ2-7; TRBD2 agrees at 10 bases. The J segment lost 3 bases and the V segment lost 4 bases, leaving 7 bases of the junction unmatched. In germline, CDR1 is SGDLS, CDR2 YYNGEE. This CDR3 is 15 amino acids long. CDR3 DNA: TGTGCCAGCAGCTCCGGGACTAGCGACTTCTACGAGCAGTACTTC. Residues: CASSSGTSDFYEQYF.

The V call is TRBV5-4, the J call TRBJ2-7, with 11 bases lining up with TRBD2. V dropped 0 bases and J dropped 3; count of bases not matched to a gene: 8. There are 17 residues in the CDR3. Germline V gene data show CDR1 as SGHNT and CDR2 as YYREEE (reference sequence). CDR3 in amino acids: CASSLAGGTSGNYEQYF. CDR3 bases: TGTGCCAGCAGCTTGGCGGGCGGGACTAGCGGAAACTACGAGCAGTACTTC.

The J gene is TRBJ2-3, the V gene TRBV6-7; D gene unclear. TRBV6-7 is flagged as an ORF with uncertain function. V was pared by 8 bases and J by 6 bases, with 18 bases between. CDR3 length: 14 amino acids. The CDR3 bases are TGTGCCAGCGAGGAAGAACAACCACTGGATACGCAGTATTTT. Its translation is CASEEEQPLDTQYF.

The chain has TRBV27 and TRBJ2-1, with D possibly matching TRBD1 (6 bases). The V gene lost 6 bases and the J gene lost 7 bases, with 10 bases spanning the gap. Germline CDR1 is MNHEY and CDR2 is SMNVEV (reference sequence). CDR3 length equals 12 residues. The CDR3 loop is CASSQGLNEQFF. Here the CDR3 DNA reads TGTGCCAGCAGCCAGGGGTTGAATGAGCAGTTCTTC.

The rearrangement uses TRBV5-4 and TRBJ1-1; D remains ambiguous. Trimming removed 0 bases from V and 1 base from J, with 10 bases in between. The CDR3 has 15 residues. CDR1 and CDR2 (germline): SGHNT, YYREEE (reference sequence). The CDR3 DNA reads as TGTGCCAGCAGCTTGGGTTGGTCCAGGAACACTGAAGCTTTCTTT. It codes for CASSLGWSRNTEAFF. Combining the CDR3 with reference TRBV5-4 and TRBJ1-1 gives the whole variable domain ETGVTQSPTHLIKTRGQQVTLRCSSQSGHNTVSWYQQALGQGPQFIFQYYREEENGRGNFPPRFSGLQFPNYSSELNVNALELDDSALYLCASSLGWSRNTEAFFGQGTRLTVV.

The chain links TRBV21-1 to TRBJ2-1. TRBV21-1 is a known pseudogene. The CDR3 consists of 19 residues. In DNA, the CDR3 is TGTGCCAGCAGCAATCCGGCCGGGGCGGAATGCTTAATTAACAATGAGCAGTTCTTC. It yields the protein CASSNPAGAECLINNEQFF.

The V gene is TRBV7-9, the J gene TRBJ2-7; a possible D gene is TRBD1 (6 bases). Trimming took off 4 bases at V and 3 bases at J, with 16 bases between the two ends. The germline V gene has CDR1 SEHNR and CDR2 FQNEAQ (reference sequence). The CDR3 runs 15 residues. The CDR3 protein is CASSSTGDPHYEQYF. The CDR3 DNA is TGTGCCAGCAGCTCGACAGGAGATCCTCACTACGAGCAGTACTTC.

The chain combines TRBV2 with TRBJ2-7; D call uncertain. This CDR3 has 13 residues. V was pared by 2 bases and J by 0 bases, with 5 bases between. Looked up from germline, CDR1 is SNHLY and CDR2 is FYNNEI. The CDR3 region is CASSERSSYEQYF. CDR3 bases: TGTGCCAGCAGTGAACGGAGCTCCTACGAGCAGTACTTC.

The gene calls are TRBV27 and TRBJ1-6, with D tentatively TRBD1 (5 bases). Germline loops: CDR1 MNHEY, CDR2 SMNVEV (reference sequence). V shed 9 bases and J shed 7 bases, with 16 bases lying between them. The CDR3 spans 14 residues. The CDR3 DNA sequence: TGTGCCAGTAGGCTAGGGACGACGAATTCACCCCTCCACTTT. Amino acids: CASRLGTTNSPLHF.